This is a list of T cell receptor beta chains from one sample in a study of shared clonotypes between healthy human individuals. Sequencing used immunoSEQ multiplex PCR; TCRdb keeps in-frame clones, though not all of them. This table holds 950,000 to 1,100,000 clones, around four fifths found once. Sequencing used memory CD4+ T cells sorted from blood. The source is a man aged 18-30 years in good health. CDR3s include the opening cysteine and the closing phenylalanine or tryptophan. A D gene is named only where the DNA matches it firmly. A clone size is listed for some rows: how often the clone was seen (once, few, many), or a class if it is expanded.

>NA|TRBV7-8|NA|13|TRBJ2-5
TGTGCCAGCAGCTTCGACAGGCCCCAGACCCAGTACTTC
CASSFDRPQTQYF
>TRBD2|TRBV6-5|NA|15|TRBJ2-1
TGTGCCAGCAGTTGGACTAGCGGGGGGGCTCAGGAGCAGTTCTTC
CASSWTSGGAQEQFF
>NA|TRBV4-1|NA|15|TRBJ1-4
TGCGCCAGCAGCCATGCACTGGCAACTAATGAAAAACTGTTTTTT
CASSHALATNEKLFF
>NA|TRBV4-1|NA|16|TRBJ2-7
TGCGCCAGCAGCCAAGATCTTGGGTACGGCCGGAATTGGCAGTACTTC
CASSQDLGYGRNWQYF
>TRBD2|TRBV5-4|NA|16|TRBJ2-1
TGTGCCAGCAGCTCCCAGACTAGCGGAGGTCTAAATGAGCAGTTCTTC
CASSSQTSGGLNEQFF
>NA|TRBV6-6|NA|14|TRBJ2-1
TGTGCCACCTCGACGCGGGACTCCTACAATGAGCAGTTCTTC
CATSTRDSYNEQFF
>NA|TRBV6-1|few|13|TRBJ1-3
TGTGCCGCCTCATCTCCCTCTGGAAACACCATATATTTT
CAASSPSGNTIYF
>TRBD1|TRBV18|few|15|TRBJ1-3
TGTGCCAGCTCTCAACAGGGGGCAGCTGGAAACACCATATATTTT
CASSQQGAAGNTIYF
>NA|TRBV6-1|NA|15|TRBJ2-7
TGTGCCAGCAGTGAAGTTCTGGCAGGGTACGGGAAGCAGTACTTC
CASSEVLAGYGKQYF
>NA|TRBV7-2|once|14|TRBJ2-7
TGTGCCAGCAGCTTAGGGACTCGCGCTTACGAGCAGTACTTC
CASSLGTRAYEQYF
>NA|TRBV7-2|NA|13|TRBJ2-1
TGTGCCAGCAGCCTACCCCTGTTGCTTGAGCAGTTCTTC
CASSLPLLLEQFF
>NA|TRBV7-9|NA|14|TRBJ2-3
TGTGCCAGCAGGCCAGGGGTTAGCACAGATACGCAGTATTTT
CASRPGVSTDTQYF
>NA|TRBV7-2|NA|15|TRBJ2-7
TGTGCCAGCAGCTTAGCGGGAGTGGCCTCCTACGAGCAGTACTTC
CASSLAGVASYEQYF
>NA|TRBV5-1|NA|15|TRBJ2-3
TGCGCCAGCAGCCCCCGGGATTCTAGCACAGATACGCAGTATTTT
CASSPRDSSTDTQYF
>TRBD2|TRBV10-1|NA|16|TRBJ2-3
TGCGCCAGCAGTATAGGACTAGCGGGGGCGGCAGATACGCAGTATTTT
CASSIGLAGAADTQYF
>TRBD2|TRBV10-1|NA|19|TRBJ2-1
TGCGCCAGCAGTGACCAGAACACAAACCTAGCGGGAGTTATTGATGAGCAGTTCTTC
CASSDQNTNLAGVIDEQFF
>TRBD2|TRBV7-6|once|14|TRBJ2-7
TGTGCCAGCAGCCCCCTGGGAGGGAATTACGAGCAGTACTTC
CASSPLGGNYEQYF
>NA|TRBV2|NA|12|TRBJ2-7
TGTGCCAGCACCTGGAGTTTCAACGAGCAGTACTTC
CASTWSFNEQYF
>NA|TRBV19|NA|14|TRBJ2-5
TGTGCCAGTAGTATGGGGACAAATCGGGAGACCCAGTACTTC
CASSMGTNRETQYF
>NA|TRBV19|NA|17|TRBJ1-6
TGTGCCAGTAGTATAACGGTTTTGAAGGGGGTTAATTCACCCCTCCACTTT
CASSITVLKGVNSPLHF
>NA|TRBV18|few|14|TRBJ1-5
TGTGCCAGCTCACCAGGGCAGGGAAATCAGCCCCAGCATTTT
CASSPGQGNQPQHF
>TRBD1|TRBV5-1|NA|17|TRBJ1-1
TGCGCCAGCAGCTCCCGTCCACAGGGGGCGGCGAACACTGAAGCTTTCTTT
CASSSRPQGAANTEAFF
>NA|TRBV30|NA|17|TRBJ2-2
TGTGCCTGGAGTGTAAGGGGGGGGACTGCGAACACCGGGGAGCTGTTTTTT
CAWSVRGGTANTGELFF
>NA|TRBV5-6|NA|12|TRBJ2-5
TGTGCCAGCAGCTTGGCGACAGAGACCCAGTACTTC
CASSLATETQYF
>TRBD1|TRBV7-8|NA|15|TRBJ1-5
TGTGCCAGCAGCTCCACAGGGGGCGCGGGGCAGCCCCAGCATTTT
CASSSTGGAGQPQHF
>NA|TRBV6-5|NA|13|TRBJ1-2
TGTGCCAGCAGGCCTGAAACTACGGTTGGCTACACCTTC
CASRPETTVGYTF
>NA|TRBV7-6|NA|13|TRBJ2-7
TGTGCCAGCAGCTTAGGGGTTGGCTACGAGCAGTACTTC
CASSLGVGYEQYF
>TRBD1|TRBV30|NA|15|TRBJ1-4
TGTGCCTGGACTCCCGGACAGGGCGGGTATGAAAAACTGTTTTTT
CAWTPGQGGYEKLFF
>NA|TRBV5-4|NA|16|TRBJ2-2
TGTGCCAGCAGCTTGGGAGGGCAGGGGAGCACCGGGGAGCTGTTTTTT
CASSLGGQGSTGELFF
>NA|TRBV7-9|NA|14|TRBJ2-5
TGTGCCAGCAGCTTAAGGTTTTCGGGAGAGACCCAGTACTTC
CASSLRFSGETQYF
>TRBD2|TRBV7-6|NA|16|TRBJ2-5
TGTGCCAGCAGCTTGAAGCGGGGGGGACCCCAAGAGACCCAGTACTTC
CASSLKRGGPQETQYF
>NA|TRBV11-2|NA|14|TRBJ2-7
TGTGCCAGCAGCTTAGGGGGGACTCGGGACGAGCAGTACTTC
CASSLGGTRDEQYF
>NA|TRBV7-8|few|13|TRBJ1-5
TGTGCCAGCAGCTTTCTTCGAAATCAGCCCCAGCATTTT
CASSFLRNQPQHF
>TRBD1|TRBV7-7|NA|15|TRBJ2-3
TGTGCTAGCAGTTCCGGGACAGGGAGCACAGATACGCAGTATTTT
CASSSGTGSTDTQYF
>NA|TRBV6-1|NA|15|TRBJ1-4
TGTGCCAGCAGTGAAGGGGGAGGGAAGGATGAAAAACTGTTTTTT
CASSEGGGKDEKLFF
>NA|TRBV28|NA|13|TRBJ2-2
TGTGCCAGCCGGACAAGATTCACCGGGGAGCTGTTTTTT
CASRTRFTGELFF
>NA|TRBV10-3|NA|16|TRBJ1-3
TGTGCCATCAGTGTTTTTCCCTCGAGCTCTGGAAACACCATATATTTT
CAISVFPSSSGNTIYF
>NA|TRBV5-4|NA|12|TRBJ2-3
TGTGCCAGCAGCTTGGCGGGAGTGACGCAGTATTTT
CASSLAGVTQYF
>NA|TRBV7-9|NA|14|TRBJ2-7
TGTGCCAGCAGCTTAAGTCCGGGGTTACACGAGCAGTACTTC
CASSLSPGLHEQYF
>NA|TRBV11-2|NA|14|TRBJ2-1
TGTGCCAGCAGCTTAGAGTTCTCCACCAATGAGCAGTTCTTC
CASSLEFSTNEQFF
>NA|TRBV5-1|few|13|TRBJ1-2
TGCGCCAGCAGCTTGCCAGGCAACTATGGCTACACCTTC
CASSLPGNYGYTF
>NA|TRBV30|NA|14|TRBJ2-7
TGTGCCTGGAGTCCCATGACCGATACCTACGAGCAGTACTTC
CAWSPMTDTYEQYF
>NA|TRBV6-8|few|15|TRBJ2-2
TGTGCCAGCAGTTTAAAACATCCGAACACCGGGGAGCTGTTTTTT
CASSLKHPNTGELFF
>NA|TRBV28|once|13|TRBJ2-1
TGTGCCAGCATCGGGGCCGCCCCTAATGAGCAGTTCTTC
CASIGAAPNEQFF
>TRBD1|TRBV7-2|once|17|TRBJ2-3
TGTGCCAGCAGCTCTACGGGACAGTTCTACAGCACAGATACGCAGTATTTT
CASSSTGQFYSTDTQYF
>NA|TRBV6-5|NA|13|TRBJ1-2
TGTGCCAGCAGCAAGGGAGCTAACTATGGCTACACCTTC
CASSKGANYGYTF
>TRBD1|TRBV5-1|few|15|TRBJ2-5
TGCGCCAGCAGCTTGGGGGACAGGGAGGGAGAGACCCAGTACTTC
CASSLGDREGETQYF